This T cell receptor (beta chain) was found in a study of blood T cell repertoires in COVID-19 (dated by TCRdb to the early 2020s). Study-level background: Collaborator samples came from the United States, Italy and Spain and covered acute and convalescent phases of COVID-19. Deeply sampled blood TCRbeta repertoires from subjects exposed to, actively infected with, or recovered from COVID-19 were included in the dataset. Samples came from the ongoing ImmuneRACE study (first 160 participants) plus 1,254 subjects from 6 global collaborators. The prospective study material was composed of cDNA or gDNA derived from T cells, B-cell-depleted T cells, or PBMCs. Where available, HLA class I and class II types were taken from metadata supplied by the sample provider and were not determined by assay-based typing. A de-identified subject ID, COVID-19 status, age in years and sex were almost always included in the sample metadata. The repertoires were released in a freely available public database intended as a resource for research on the immune response to SARS-CoV-2.

At one collaborating source in Seattle, patients were enrolled during active infection and were followed longitudinally through the course of disease. The collaborating institutions used their own protocols to collect whole blood in K2EDTA tubes. For TCRbeta analysis, collaborators shipped samples as frozen whole blood, isolated PBMCs, or DNA extracted from either of those sample types. Study-level results and caveats: How much clinical and demographic metadata was included differed by source and by participant, and the metadata was provided uncurated.

Via the germline V gene, CDR1 is MGHRA and CDR2 YSYEKL. After removal of 4 bases from V and 10 bases from J, the junction retains 7 bases not matched to a gene. Including the terminal cysteine and phenylalanine, the CDR3 comprises 15 residues. The read is trimmed to its CDR3 DNA, 45 bases read in frame from base 1. This clone showed up just a few times. The antigen this receptor binds is unknown. No much larger clone is present one base from it, and per-base qualities are unavailable. The immunoSEQ Assay, a bias-controlled multiplex PCR, was used to amplify TCRbeta CDR3 regions from genomic DNA. The published analysis was carried out like this. The number of nucleated cells in each sample was estimated by amplification of reference gene primers within the assay. To quantify the absolute abundance of each unique TCRbeta CDR3 rearrangement, sequence reads were collapsed and filtered. For each sample, productive Simpson clonality was calculated as the square root of Simpson's diversity index across productive rearrangements. Held by TCRdb, this immuneACCESS table contains in-frame sequences only and omits some clones. Under half of the omission traces to an unresolved V gene where checked; the cause of the rest is unknown. That table is the source of V, J and clone size, and D and trimming were worked out from the DNA. This sample has 140,000 to 150,000 clones in its table, and less than 90% of those were observed once. The top ten hold over 2% of the sample.

Recombination connected TRBV4-1 to TRBJ2-1; a stretch of 13 junction bases matches TRBD2. Specimen: peripheral blood. The receptor comes from a human donor with COVID-19, enrolled during active disease. The donor label of this sample is uncertain. CDR3 reads: CASSLEAGLAGEQFF. The nucleotides read TGCGCCAGCAGCCTTGAAGCGGGACTAGCGGGGGAGCAGTTCTTC.